This is a list of T cell receptor beta chains from one sample in a study of blood T cells in healthy people across ages. A single record per CDR3 protein comes from TCRdb applying MiXCR to the 5' RACE reads. The sample lists some 1.6 million distinct CDR3 sequences; about 35% were seen once. Material: blood. These receptors came from a woman aged 25 to 39 in good health. Each CDR3 is given with its conserved first and last residue. A D gene is named only where the DNA matches it firmly. Some rows mark clone size as missing; the rest say once, few, many or name a class of expanded clone.

>.|TRBV6-5|.|14|TRBJ2-7
TGTGCCAGCAGTTACTACGGACTCTCCTACGAGCAGTACTTC
CASSYYGLSYEQYF
>.|TRBV2|.|14|TRBJ2-2
TGTGCCAGCCGAGGGGGGGCATCTGCCGGGGAGCTGTTTTTT
CASRGGASAGELFF
>few|TRBV6-1|.|13|TRBJ2-1
TGTGCCAGCCTGGGGGCAGTCAACAATGAGCAGTTCTTC
CASLGAVNNEQFF
>many|TRBV7-9|.|15|TRBJ2-7
TGTGCCAGCAGCCTAGCCCGGGACACGTCCTACGAGCAGTACTTC
CASSLARDTSYEQYF
>.|TRBV15|.|15|TRBJ1-2
TGTGCCACCAGCAGAGAATGGGCAGTTAACTATGGCTACACCTTC
CATSREWAVNYGYTF
>few|TRBV6-1|TRBD2|17|TRBJ2-1
TGTGCCAGCAGTGAAGGGACTAGCGGGGCCCTCCACAATGAGCAGTTCTTC
CASSEGTSGALHNEQFF
>.|TRBV7-2|.|12|TRBJ2-7
TGTGCCAGCAGCATGGGGAGCCTGGAGCAGTACTTC
CASSMGSLEQYF
>many|TRBV10-3|.|11|TRBJ2-7
TGTGCCATCAGTGAAGCACGAGTGCAGTACTTC
CAISEARVQYF
>.|TRBV5-4|TRBD2|14|TRBJ2-1
TGTGCCAGCAGTTCGACTAGCGGGACGGATGAGCAGTTCTTC
CASSSTSGTDEQFF
>.|TRBV7-9|TRBD2|18|TRBJ2-7
TGTGCCAGCAGCCCGACGACATTACTAGCGGGAGGGCGCTACGAGCAGTACTTC
CASSPTTLLAGGRYEQYF
>few|TRBV29-1|TRBD1|14|TRBJ1-1
TGCAGCGTTCGACAGGGGGCCTGGGACACTGAAGCTTTCTTT
CSVRQGAWDTEAFF
>.|TRBV20-1|.|13|TRBJ1-2
TGCAGTGCCCGAGGAGGGATGGCCTATGGCTACACCTTC
CSARGGMAYGYTF
>.|TRBV12-3/TRBV12-4|.|17|TRBJ2-3
TGTGCCAGCAGTTTGGGGACACGCGGTTGGACTTCGGATACGCAGTATTTT
CASSLGTRGWTSDTQYF
>.|TRBV20-1|TRBD2|19|TRBJ2-1
TGCAGTGCTAGAGGCGGGACTAGCGGGGGTCGGAGCTCCTACAATGAGCAGTTCTTC
CSARGGTSGGRSSYNEQFF
>.|TRBV29-1|.|13|TRBJ2-2
TGCAGCGCGCTGCCATTAAACACCGGGGAGCTGTTTTTT
CSALPLNTGELFF
>few|TRBV6-1|.|14|TRBJ2-3
TGTGCCAGCAGTGACTCCGCTAGCACAGATACGCAGTATTTT
CASSDSASTDTQYF
>few|TRBV20-1|.|14|TRBJ2-1
TGCAGTGCTAGTGGCGGGGGCCAGCGGGACGAGCAGTTCTTC
CSASGGGQRDEQFF
>.|TRBV6-1|.|13|TRBJ1-6
TGTGCACGGGGGGAGGGGGTAAATTCACCCCTCCACTTT
CARGEGVNSPLHF
>.|TRBV19|TRBD2|15|TRBJ2-3
TGTGCCAGTAGTCTGAACTCACTAGCGGAAGGTACGCAGTATTTT
CASSLNSLAEGTQYF
>.|TRBV10-3|TRBD1|15|TRBJ1-4
TGTGCCATCAGTGACCGGGACAGGCCTAATGAAAAACGGTTTTTT
CAISDRDRPNEKRFF
>.|TRBV7-3|TRBD2|16|TRBJ2-1
TGTGCCAGCGGTTTAATGTTAGCGGGAGGGTGGAATGAGCAGTTCTTC
CASGLMLAGGWNEQFF
>few|TRBV5-1|TRBD1|14|TRBJ1-4
TGCGCCAGCAGCTCGGGACAGTCACTTGAAAAACTGTTTTTT
CASSSGQSLEKLFF
>.|TRBV5-4|.|16|TRBJ2-3
TGTGCCAGCAGCTTGCGACGAGGGCGAAGCACAGATACGCAGTATTTT
CASSLRRGRSTDTQYF
>.|TRBV7-3|.|16|TRBJ2-3
TGTGCCAGCAGCTTAACCCCGGGGACCCGCGTGGATACGCAGTATTTT
CASSLTPGTRVDTQYF
>.|TRBV11-2|TRBD2|16|TRBJ2-5
TGTGCCAGCAGCAAACTTAGCGGGAGCGCCCCGGGTACCCAGTACTTC
CASSKLSGSAPGTQYF
>many|TRBV11-2|TRBD2|18|TRBJ2-3
TGTGCCAGCAGCCCAATTGAAGCTGGGACGGCATGGGAGGGCACGCAGTATTTT
CASSPIEAGTAWEGTQYF
>.|TRBV11-2|.|15|TRBJ2-7
TGTGCCAGCAGCTTAACGTTCGGTGTAACCTACGAGCAGTACTTC
CASSLTFGVTYEQYF
>few|TRBV19|TRBD2|16|TRBJ2-6
TGCGCCAGTATGGCCCGGGGGGGTCCTGGGGCCAACGTCCTGACTTTC
CASMARGGPGANVLTF
>.|TRBV5-1|.|13|TRBJ1-2
TGCGCCAGCAGCTTAGTAAAGGGCGATGGCTACACCTTC
CASSLVKGDGYTF
>.|TRBV28|TRBD2|15|TRBJ2-1
TGTGCCAGCAGTGGCGGACTAGTTTATAACAATGAGCAGTTCTTC
CASSGGLVYNNEQFF
>.|TRBV5-5|.|13|TRBJ2-3
TGTGCCAGCAGCTTTGATAGGCAGTATACGCAGTATTTT
CASSFDRQYTQYF
>few|TRBV5-4|TRBD1|17|TRBJ2-7
TGTGCCAGCAGCGGGACAGGGGACGGATGGGACTCCTACGAGCAGTACTTC
CASSGTGDGWDSYEQYF
>.|TRBV20-1|TRBD2|13|TRBJ2-7
TGCAGTGCTCAGGGACTAGCGGGGGACGAGCAGTACTTC
CSAQGLAGDEQYF
>.|TRBV7-6|.|13|TRBJ2-1
TGTGCCAGCAGCTCCCGGGACACGGATGAGCAGTTCTTC
CASSSRDTDEQFF
>.|TRBV10-3|.|15|TRBJ2-5
TGTGCCATCAGTGAGTCGAGTACCCTCCAAGAGACCCAGTACTTC
CAISESSTLQETQYF
>few|TRBV4-1|.|15|TRBJ2-4
TGCGCCAGCAGCCAAGAGGTCGGGAGTCAAAACATTCAGTACTTC
CASSQEVGSQNIQYF
>.|TRBV9|TRBD1|14|TRBJ2-7
TGTGCCAGCAGCACAGCAGGGGGTGACTACGAGCAGTACTTC
CASSTAGGDYEQYF
>few|TRBV28|TRBD2|15|TRBJ2-1
TGTGCCAGCAGTCAGCGGGAGGGCCTGGTGAATGAGCAGTTCTTC
CASSQREGLVNEQFF
>many|TRBV20-1|TRBD2|15|TRBJ2-1
TGCAGTGCTAGGGTAGCGGGACACTCCTACAATGAGCAGTTCTTC
CSARVAGHSYNEQFF
>.|TRBV5-1|TRBD2|18|TRBJ2-4
TGCGCCAGCAGCTTAGGACTAGCGGGAGGGGTGCGTCAAAACATTCAGTACTTC
CASSLGLAGGVRQNIQYF
>.|TRBV5-4|TRBD1|15|TRBJ2-7
TGTGCCAGCAGCTCCTCGGGACAGTCAACCTACGAGCAGTACTTC
CASSSSGQSTYEQYF
>.|TRBV2|TRBD1|14|TRBJ2-3
TGTGCCAACCGACAGGGAGTACACACAGATACGCAGTATTTT
CANRQGVHTDTQYF
>few|TRBV7-9|.|15|TRBJ2-7
TGTGCCAGCAGCCCCCACGGTCGGGGGTCGAACGAGCAGTACTTC
CASSPHGRGSNEQYF
>few|TRBV6-1|TRBD1|12|TRBJ1-2
TGTGCCAGCAGTGAGACAGGGCATGGCTACACCTTC
CASSETGHGYTF
>.|TRBV3-1|.|14|TRBJ2-1
TGTGCCAGCAGCCAAAGGGGCGCCGGGGCTGAGCAGTTCTTC
CASSQRGAGAEQFF
>.|TRBV6-4|.|17|TRBJ1-1
TGTGCCAGCAGTGACCGTCATCGACAGGAGAAGAACACTGAAGCTTTCTTT
CASSDRHRQEKNTEAFF
>.|TRBV21-1|.|18|TRBJ2-6
TGTGCCAGCAGCAGGCGACAGGAGTATCTCTCTGGGGCCAACGTCCGGACTTTC
CASSRRQEYLSGANVRTF
>many|TRBV5-1|TRBD2|17|TRBJ2-3
TGCGCCAGCAGCTTGAGTCCACTAGCGGGATCTTCGGATACGCAGTATTTT
CASSLSPLAGSSDTQYF
>few|TRBV3-1|.|14|TRBJ1-5
TGTGCCAGCAGCCAAGGGTCCATCCTATCGCCCCAGCATTTT
CASSQGSILSPQHF
>few|TRBV20-1|.|13|TRBJ2-1
TGCAGTGCTAGTGTTCTATCTTACAATGAGCAGTTCTTC
CSASVLSYNEQFF